This TCR beta chain was captured in a study of blood T cell repertoires in COVID-19. In the study overall: Acute and convalescent COVID-19 specimens originated in the United States, Italy and Spain. From T cells, B-cell-depleted T cells, or PBMCs came the material, which was cDNA or gDNA.

The authors' processing: Reference gene primer amplification gave estimated nucleated cell counts. Produced via immunoSEQ multiplex PCR; TCRdb's table is partial and in-frame only. From that table come the V and J calls and clone size; the DNA was used to work out D and trimming. The sample lists fewer than 60,000 clones, under 95% occurring once. CDR1 is DFQATT and CDR2 is SNEGSKA in the germline V gene (reference sequence). The length of the CDR3 is 14 residues. V lost 5 bases to trimming and J lost 0 bases, with 11 bases between them. Sequencing was done on a sample of peripheral blood. The rearrangement uses TRBV20-1 and TRBJ1-3; D possibly corresponds to TRBD1 (5 bases). The origin of this receptor is a human donor in a cohort sampled during active COVID-19. CDR3 in DNA: TGCAGTGCTGGTGGGGGGGTCTCTGGAAACACCATATATTTT. Residues: CSAGGGVSGNTIYF.